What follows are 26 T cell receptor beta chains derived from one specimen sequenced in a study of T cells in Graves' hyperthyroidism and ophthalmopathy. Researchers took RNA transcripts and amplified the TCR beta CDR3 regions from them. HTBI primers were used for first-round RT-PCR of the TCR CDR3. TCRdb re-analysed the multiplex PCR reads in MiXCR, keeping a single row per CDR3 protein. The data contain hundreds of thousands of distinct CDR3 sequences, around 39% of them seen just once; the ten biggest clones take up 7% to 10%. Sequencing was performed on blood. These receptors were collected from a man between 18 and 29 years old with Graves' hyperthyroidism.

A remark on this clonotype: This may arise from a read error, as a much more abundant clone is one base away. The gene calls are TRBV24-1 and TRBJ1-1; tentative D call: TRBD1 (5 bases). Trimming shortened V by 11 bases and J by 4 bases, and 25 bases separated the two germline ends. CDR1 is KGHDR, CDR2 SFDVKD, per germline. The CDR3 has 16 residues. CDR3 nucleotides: TGTGCCAGCAGGTCCCCCGGGGCAGATTGTTCCACTGAAGCTTTCTTT. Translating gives CASRSPGADCSTEAFF.

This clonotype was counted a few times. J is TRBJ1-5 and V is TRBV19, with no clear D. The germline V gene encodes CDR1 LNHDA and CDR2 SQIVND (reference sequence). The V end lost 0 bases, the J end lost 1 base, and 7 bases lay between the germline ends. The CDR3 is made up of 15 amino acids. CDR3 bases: TGTGCCAGTAGTATAGACGGTAAGAGCAATCAGCCCCAGCATTTT. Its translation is CASSIDGKSNQPQHF.

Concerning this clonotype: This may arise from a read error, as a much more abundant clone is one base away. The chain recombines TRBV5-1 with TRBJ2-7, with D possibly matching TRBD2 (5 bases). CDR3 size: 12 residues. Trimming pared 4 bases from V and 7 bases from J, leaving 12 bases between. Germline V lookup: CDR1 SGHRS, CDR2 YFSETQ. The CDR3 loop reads CASSSALGEQYF. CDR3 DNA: TGCGCCAGCAGCAGCGCACTAGGGGAGCAGTACTTC.

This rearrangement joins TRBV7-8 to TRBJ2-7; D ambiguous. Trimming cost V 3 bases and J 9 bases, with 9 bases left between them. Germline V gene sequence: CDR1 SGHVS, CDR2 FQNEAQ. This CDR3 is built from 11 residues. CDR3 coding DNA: TGTGCCAGCAGCTTGGTGTTCGGGCAGTACTTC. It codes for CASSLVFGQYF.

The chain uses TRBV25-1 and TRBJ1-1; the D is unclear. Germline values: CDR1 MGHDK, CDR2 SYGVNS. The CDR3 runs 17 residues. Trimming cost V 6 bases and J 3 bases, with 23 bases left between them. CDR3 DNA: TGTGCCAGCAGCGACCAAGAGGGCAGGATCCGATACACTGAAGCTTTCTTT. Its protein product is CASSDQEGRIRYTEAFF. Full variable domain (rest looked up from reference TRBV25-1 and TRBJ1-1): EADIYQTPRYLVIGTGKKITLECSQTMGHDKMYWYQQDPGMELHLIHYSYGVNSTEKGDLSSESTVSRIRTEHFPLTLESARPSHTSQYLCASSDQEGRIRYTEAFFGQGTRLTVV.

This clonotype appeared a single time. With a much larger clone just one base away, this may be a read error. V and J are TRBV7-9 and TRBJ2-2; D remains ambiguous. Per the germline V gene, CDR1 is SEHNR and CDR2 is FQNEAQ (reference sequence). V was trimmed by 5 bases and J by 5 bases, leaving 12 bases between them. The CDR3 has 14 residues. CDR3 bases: TGTGCCAGCAGCCCTACAAGGGTTACCGGGGAGCTGTTTTTT. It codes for CASSPTRVTGELFF.

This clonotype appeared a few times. The CDR3 DNA reads as TGTGCCAGTAGTATTTCCCCCGGGACAGCGGACCCCCCGACCTTC. This translates into CASSISPGTADPPTF. The rearrangement uses TRBV19 and TRBJ1-2; 7 bases map to TRBD1. Germline V gives CDR1 LNHDA, CDR2 SQIVND (reference sequence). The CDR3 has 15 amino acids. V was pared by 3 bases and J by 14 bases, with 18 bases of the junction left unmatched. Together with reference TRBV19 and TRBJ1-2, the CDR3 gives the full variable domain: DGGITQSPKYLFRKEGQNVTLSCEQNLNHDAMYWYRQDPGQGLRLIYYSQIVNDFQKGDIAEGYSVSREKKESFPLTVTSAQKNPTAFYLCASSISPGTADPPTFGSGTRLTVV.

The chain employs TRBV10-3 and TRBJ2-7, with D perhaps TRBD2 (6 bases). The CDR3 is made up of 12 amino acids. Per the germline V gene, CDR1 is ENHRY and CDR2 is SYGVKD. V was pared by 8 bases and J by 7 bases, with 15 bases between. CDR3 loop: CAIQAGKGEQYF. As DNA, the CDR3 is TGTGCCATCCAGGCGGGGAAGGGGGAGCAGTACTTC.

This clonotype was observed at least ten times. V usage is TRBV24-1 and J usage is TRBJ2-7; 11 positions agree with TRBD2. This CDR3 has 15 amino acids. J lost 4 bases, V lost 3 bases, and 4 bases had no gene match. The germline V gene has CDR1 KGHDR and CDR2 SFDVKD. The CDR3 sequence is CATSDPTSGKYEQYF. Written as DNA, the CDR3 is TGTGCCACCAGTGATCCGACTAGCGGGAAATACGAGCAGTACTTC.

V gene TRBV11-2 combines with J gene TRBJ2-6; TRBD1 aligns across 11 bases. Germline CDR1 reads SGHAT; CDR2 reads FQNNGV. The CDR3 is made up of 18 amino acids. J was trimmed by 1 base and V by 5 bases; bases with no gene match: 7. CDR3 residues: CASSPRTGGESGANVLTF. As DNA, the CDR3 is TGTGCCAGCAGCCCTAGGACAGGGGGCGAGTCTGGGGCCAACGTCCTGACTTTC.

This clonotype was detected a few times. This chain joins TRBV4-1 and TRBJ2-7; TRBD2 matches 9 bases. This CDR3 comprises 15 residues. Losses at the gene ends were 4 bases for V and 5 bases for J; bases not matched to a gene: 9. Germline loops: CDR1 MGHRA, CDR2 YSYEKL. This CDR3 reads CASSPEASGTNEQYF. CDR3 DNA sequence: TGCGCCAGCAGCCCTGAGGCTAGCGGGACTAACGAGCAGTACTTC.

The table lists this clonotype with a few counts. The CDR3 bases are TGCAGTGCTAACCCACAGGGGACCGGGGAGCTGTTTTTT. This sequence encodes CSANPQGTGELFF. V gene TRBV20-1 combines with J gene TRBJ2-2; TRBD1 agrees at 7 bases. Germline loops: CDR1 DFQATT, CDR2 SNEGSKA (reference sequence). V gave up 4 bases and J gave up 5 bases; unmatched junction bases: 4. The length of the CDR3 is 13 residues.

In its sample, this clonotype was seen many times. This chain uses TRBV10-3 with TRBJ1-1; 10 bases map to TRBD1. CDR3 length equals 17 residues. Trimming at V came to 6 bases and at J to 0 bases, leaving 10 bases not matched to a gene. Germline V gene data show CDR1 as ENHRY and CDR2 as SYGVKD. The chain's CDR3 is CAIRAPETGGLNTEAFF. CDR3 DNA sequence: TGTGCCATCAGGGCTCCGGAGACAGGGGGCCTGAACACTGAAGCTTTCTTT.

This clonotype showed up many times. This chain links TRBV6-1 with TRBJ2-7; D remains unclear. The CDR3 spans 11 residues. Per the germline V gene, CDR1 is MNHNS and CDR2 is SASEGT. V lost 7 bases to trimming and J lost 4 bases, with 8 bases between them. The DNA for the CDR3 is TGTGCCAGCACCGCTGAATACGAGCAGTACTTC. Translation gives CASTAEYEQYF.

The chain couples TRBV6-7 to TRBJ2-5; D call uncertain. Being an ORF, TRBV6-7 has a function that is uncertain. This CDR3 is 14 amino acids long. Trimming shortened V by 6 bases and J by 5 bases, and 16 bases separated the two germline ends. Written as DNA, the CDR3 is TGTGCCAGCAGCCGAATACTGACCGGGGAGACCCAGTACTTC. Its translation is CASSRILTGETQYF.

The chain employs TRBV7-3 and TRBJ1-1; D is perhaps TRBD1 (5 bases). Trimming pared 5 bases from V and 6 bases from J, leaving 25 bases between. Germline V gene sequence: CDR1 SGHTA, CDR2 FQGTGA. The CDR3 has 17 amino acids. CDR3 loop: CASSPTARGIQMAEAFF. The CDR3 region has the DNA TGTGCCAGCAGCCCAACCGCGCGGGGCATTCAAATGGCTGAAGCTTTCTTT.

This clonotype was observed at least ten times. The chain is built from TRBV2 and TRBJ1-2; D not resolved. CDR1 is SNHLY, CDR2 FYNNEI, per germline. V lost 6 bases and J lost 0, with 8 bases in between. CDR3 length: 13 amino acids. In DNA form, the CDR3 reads TGTGCCAGCAGGGCAGGCGCTAACTATGGCTACACCTTC. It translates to CASRAGANYGYTF. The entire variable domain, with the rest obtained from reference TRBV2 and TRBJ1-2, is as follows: EPEVTQTPSHQVTQMGQEVILRCVPISNHLYFYWYRQILGQKVEFLVSFYNNEISEKSEIFDDQFSVERPDGSNFTLKIRSTKLEDSAMYFCASRAGANYGYTFGSGTRLTVV.

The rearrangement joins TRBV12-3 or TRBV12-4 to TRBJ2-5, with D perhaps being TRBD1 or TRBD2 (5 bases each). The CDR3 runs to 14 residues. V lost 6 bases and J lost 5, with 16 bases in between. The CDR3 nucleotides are TGTGCCAGCAGCCCCCTTGTGGGGACGGAGACCCAGTACTTC. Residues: CASSPLVGTETQYF.

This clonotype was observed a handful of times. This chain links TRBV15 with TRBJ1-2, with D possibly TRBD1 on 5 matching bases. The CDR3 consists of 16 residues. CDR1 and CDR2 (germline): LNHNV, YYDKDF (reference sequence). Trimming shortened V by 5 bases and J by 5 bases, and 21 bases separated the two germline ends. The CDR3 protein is CATSFPLEGAGYGYTF. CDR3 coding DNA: TGTGCCACCAGCTTCCCCCTGGAGGGAGCAGGGTATGGCTACACCTTC. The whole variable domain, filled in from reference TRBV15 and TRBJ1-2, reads DAMVIQNPRYQVTQFGKPVTLSCSQTLNHNVMYWYQQKSSQAPKLLFHYYDKDFNNEADTPDNFQSRRPNTSFCFLDIRSPGLGDTAMYLCATSFPLEGAGYGYTFGSGTRLTVV.

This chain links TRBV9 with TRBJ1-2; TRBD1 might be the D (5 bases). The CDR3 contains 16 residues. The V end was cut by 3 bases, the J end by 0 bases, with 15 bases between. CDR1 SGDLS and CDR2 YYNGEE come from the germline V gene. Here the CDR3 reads CASSADGTPANYGYTF. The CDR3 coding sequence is TGTGCCAGCAGCGCTGACGGGACTCCAGCTAACTATGGCTACACCTTC.

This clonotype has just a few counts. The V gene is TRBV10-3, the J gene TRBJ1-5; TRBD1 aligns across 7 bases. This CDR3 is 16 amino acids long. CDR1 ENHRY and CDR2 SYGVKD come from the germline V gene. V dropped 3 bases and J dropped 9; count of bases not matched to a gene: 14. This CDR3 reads CAISEVEGGRGLPQHF. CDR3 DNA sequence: TGTGCCATCAGTGAAGTAGAGGGCGGCAGGGGGTTGCCCCAGCATTTT.

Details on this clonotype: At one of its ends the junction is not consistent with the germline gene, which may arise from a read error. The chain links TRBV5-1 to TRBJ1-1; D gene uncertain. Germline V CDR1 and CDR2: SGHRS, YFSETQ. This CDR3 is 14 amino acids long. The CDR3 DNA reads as TGCGCCAGCAGCTTGGATGGGGTGTGGACTGAAACTTTCTTT. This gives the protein CASSLDGVWTETFF.

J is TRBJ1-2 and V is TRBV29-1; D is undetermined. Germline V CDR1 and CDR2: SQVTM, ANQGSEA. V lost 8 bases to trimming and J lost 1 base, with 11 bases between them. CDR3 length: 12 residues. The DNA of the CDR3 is TGCAGCAGTTTGACGGTTAACTATGGCTACACCTTC. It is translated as CSSLTVNYGYTF.

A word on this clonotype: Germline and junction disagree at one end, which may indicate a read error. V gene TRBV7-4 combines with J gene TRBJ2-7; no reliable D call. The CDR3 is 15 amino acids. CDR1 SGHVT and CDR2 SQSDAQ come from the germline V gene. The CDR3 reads CASSQTDVGYYEQYF. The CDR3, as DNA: TGCGCCAGCAGCCAGACGGACGTCGGGTACTACGAGCAGTACTTC.

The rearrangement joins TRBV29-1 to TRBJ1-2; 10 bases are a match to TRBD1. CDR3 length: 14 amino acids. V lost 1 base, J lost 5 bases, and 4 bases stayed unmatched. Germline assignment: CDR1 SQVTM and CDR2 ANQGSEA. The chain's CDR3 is CSVEGGTGAYGYTF. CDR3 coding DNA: TGCAGCGTTGAAGGAGGGACAGGGGCTTATGGCTACACCTTC.

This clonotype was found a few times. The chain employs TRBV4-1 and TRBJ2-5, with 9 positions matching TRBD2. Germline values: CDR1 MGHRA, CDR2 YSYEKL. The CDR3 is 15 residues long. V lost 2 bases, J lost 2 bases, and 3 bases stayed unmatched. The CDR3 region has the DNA TGCGCCAGCAGCCAACTAGCGGGGCCACAAGAGACCCAGTACTTC. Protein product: CASSQLAGPQETQYF.